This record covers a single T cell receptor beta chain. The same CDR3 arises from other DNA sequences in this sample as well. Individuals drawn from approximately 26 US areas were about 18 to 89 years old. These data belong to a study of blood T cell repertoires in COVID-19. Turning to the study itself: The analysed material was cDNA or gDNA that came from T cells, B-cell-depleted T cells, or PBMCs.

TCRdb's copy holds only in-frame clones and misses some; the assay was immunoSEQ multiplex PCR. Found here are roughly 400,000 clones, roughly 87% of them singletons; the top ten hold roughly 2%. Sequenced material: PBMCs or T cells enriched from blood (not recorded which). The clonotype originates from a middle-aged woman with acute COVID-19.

The CDR3 DNA reads as TGTGCCAGCAGCTTAGAGGGGGGGCCCTACAATGAGCAGTTCTTC. Residues: CASSLEGGPYNEQFF. The chain uses TRBV11-3 and TRBJ2-1; a weak D match, TRBD2 (7 bases). The germline CDR1 and CDR2 sequences are SGHNT and YENEEA. V shed 0 bases and J shed 2 bases, with 8 bases lying between them. CDR3 length: 15 residues.